One TCR beta chain is described in this entry. Using immunoSEQ multiplex PCR, the repertoire was profiled, and TCRdb retains in-frame clones only, with some absent. Among under 600,000 clones, approximately 97% were seen once, and the ten largest hold roughly 0.055%. CDR1 WSHSY and CDR2 SAAADI come from the germline V gene. The V and J ends lost 6 bases and 1 base, in that order; junction bases with no gene match: 5. CDR3 size: 14 residues. This entry comes from a study of shared clonotypes between healthy human individuals. This TCR came from a woman aged 25 to 45 in good health. The chain joins TRBV10-2 to TRBJ1-1, with TRBD1 matching over 7 bases. Sequencing was carried out using naive CD4+ T cells sorted from blood. Subset noted: CD45RA+ positively selected. The CDR3, as DNA: TGCGCCAGCAGGTTACACAGGGGGAACACTGAAGCTTTCTTT. The encoded protein is CASRLHRGNTEAFF.